These 7 T cell receptor beta chains were sequenced from one sample in a study of cytomegalovirus exposure and HLA in healthy donors. Both 60 Vbeta primers and 13 Jbeta primers went into the PCR. Produced via immunoSEQ multiplex PCR; TCRdb's table is partial and in-frame only. This table holds 150,000 to 200,000 clones, roughly 79% found once. The sequenced sample consisted of PBMCs. These receptors originate from a woman aged 30 to 39 in good health and CMV-seropositive.

The chain uses TRBV6-5 and TRBJ1-1; D is uncertain. The germline CDR1 and CDR2 sequences are MNHEY and SVGAGI. The CDR3 loop spans 15 amino acids. With 6 bases removed from V and 1 base from J, the gap between germline ends came to 15 bases. CDR3 loop: CASRVSGISNTEAFF. CDR3 in DNA: TGTGCCAGCAGAGTTTCGGGGATTTCGAACACTGAAGCTTTCTTT.

This sequence joins TRBV9 and TRBJ2-5, with 9 bases lining up with TRBD1. Germline CDR1 SGDLS, CDR2 YYNGEE. V gave up 1 base and J gave up 3 bases; unmatched junction bases: 4. The CDR3 is made up of 15 amino acids. CDR3 loop: CASSVTWTGEETQYF. The CDR3 DNA is TGTGCCAGCAGCGTAACTTGGACAGGGGAAGAGACCCAGTACTTC.

The chain is built from TRBV5-4 and TRBJ2-7; no definite D call. This CDR3 spans 11 amino acids. V was clipped by 2 bases and J by 6 bases, with 6 bases between them. Germline V CDR1 and CDR2: SGHNT, YYREEE (reference sequence). In DNA form, the CDR3 reads TGTGCCAGCAGCTTTCTCCGCGAGCAGTACTTC. Residues: CASSFLREQYF.

CDR3 bases: TGTGCCAGCAGCGTAGGGACAGGGGATTCACCCCTCCACTTT. This sequence encodes CASSVGTGDSPLHF. This chain connects TRBV9 to TRBJ1-6; 9 bases map to TRBD1. The V segment lost 0 bases and the J segment 8 bases; nucleotides outside the gene matches: 0. CDR1 SGDLS and CDR2 YYNGEE come from the germline V gene. CDR3 length: 14 residues.

The genes are TRBV6-5 and TRBJ1-3, with D unclear. Germline loops: CDR1 MNHEY, CDR2 SVGAGI. This CDR3 contains 16 residues. Trimming shortened V by 0 bases and J by 0 bases, and 9 bases separated the two germline ends. The CDR3 DNA sequence: TGTGCCAGCAGTTACTCGAACAGAATCTCTGGAAACACCATATATTTT. This codes for CASSYSNRISGNTIYF.

The rearrangement links TRBV4-3 to TRBJ1-2; 9 bases match TRBD1. Germline CDR1 reads LGHNA; CDR2 reads YSLEER. The V segment lost 4 bases and the J segment 6 bases; nucleotides outside the gene matches: 9. The CDR3 totals 15 residues. The CDR3 reads CASSRTGGAGHGYTF. The CDR3 DNA reads as TGCGCCAGCAGCCGAACAGGGGGCGCGGGCCATGGCTACACCTTC.

CDR3 sequence (DNA): TGTGCCAGCAGCGTAGGTGAGGGACTAGCTCTTTACGAGCAGTACTTC. Translated, it gives CASSVGEGLALYEQYF. V is TRBV9 and J is TRBJ2-7; 9 bases match TRBD2. CDR1 and CDR2 from the germline V gene are SGDLS and YYNGEE. The CDR3 is 16 residues long. V gave up 0 bases and J gave up 4 bases; unmatched junction bases: 8. Complete variable domain (other parts from reference TRBV9 and TRBJ2-7): DSGVTQTPKHLITATGQRVTLRCSPRSGDLSVYWYQQSLDQGLQFLIQYYNGEERAKGNILERFSAQQFPDLHSELNLSSLELGDSALYFCASSVGEGLALYEQYFGPGTRLTVT.